The rows below give T cell receptor beta chains drawn from one sample of a study of T-cell memory formation after mild COVID-19. MiXCR was run by TCRdb on the 5' RACE reads, yielding one entry per CDR3 protein. The data contain 140,000 to 150,000 distinct CDR3 sequences, about 5.5% of them singletons. What was sequenced was PBMCs or a T cell subset sorted from them (not recorded which). The receptors shown here come from an adult woman who had mild COVID-19 (a few samples of this study predate the infection). Cell type and time point are not known. The CDR3 runs from the conserved cysteine through the conserved F or W. The order of the fields is CDR3 DNA, CDR3 protein, clone size, D gene, V gene, J gene. D genes are given only for firm matches. Clone size is not always given. Where it is, it says once, few, many or a class for expanded clones.

cdr3_nt: TGTGCCAGCAGCCTATCCACAGGGTCCTACGAGCAGTACTTC
cdr3_aa: CASSLSTGSYEQYF
clone_size: many
d_call: NA
v_call: TRBV7-9
j_call: TRBJ2-7

cdr3_nt: TGTGCCAGCAGCCTTGGGAGCAGGGTCCGAACCGAGCAGTACTTC
cdr3_aa: CASSLGSRVRTEQYF
clone_size: many
d_call: NA
v_call: TRBV5-4
j_call: TRBJ2-7

cdr3_nt: TGTGCCAGTAGTACTCGGCGGGACAGGGCCTACGAGCAGTACTTC
cdr3_aa: CASSTRRDRAYEQYF
clone_size: many
d_call: TRBD1
v_call: TRBV19
j_call: TRBJ2-7

cdr3_nt: TGCAGGGGGAGCAGGGCTGACACCTTC
cdr3_aa: CRGSRADTF
clone_size: few
d_call: NA
v_call: TRBV20-1
j_call: TRBJ1-2

cdr3_nt: TGTGCCAGCCCAGGGGTGGGGGGCTACACCTTC
cdr3_aa: CASPGVGGYTF
clone_size: NA
d_call: NA
v_call: TRBV7-2
j_call: TRBJ1-2

cdr3_nt: TGTGCCAGCAGCTTACTGGGTGATAGCGGGAGTGTGAATGAGCAGTTCTTC
cdr3_aa: CASSLLGDSGSVNEQFF
clone_size: NA
d_call: TRBD2
v_call: TRBV7-6
j_call: TRBJ2-1

cdr3_nt: TGCAGTGCCCCCACCAGGGAGTATGGCTACACCTTC
cdr3_aa: CSAPTREYGYTF
clone_size: NA
d_call: NA
v_call: TRBV20-1
j_call: TRBJ1-2

cdr3_nt: TGTGCCAGCAGTTACAGACGGGGGCGACTACTCCCCTACGAGCAGTACTTC
cdr3_aa: CASSYRRGRLLPYEQYF
clone_size: many
d_call: NA
v_call: TRBV6-2/TRBV6-3
j_call: TRBJ2-7

cdr3_nt: TGTGCCAGCAGTTACCGAGGAGATGGGAGCACTGAAGCTTTCTTT
cdr3_aa: CASSYRGDGSTEAFF
clone_size: few
d_call: NA
v_call: TRBV6-2/TRBV6-3
j_call: TRBJ1-1

cdr3_nt: TGCAGTGCTCGACTAGCGGGATCTTTAGGGCAGTACTTC
cdr3_aa: CSARLAGSLGQYF
clone_size: few
d_call: TRBD2
v_call: TRBV20-1
j_call: TRBJ2-7

cdr3_nt: TGTGCCAGCAGTCCCCTAGCGGGAGTGGGAGAGCAGTACTTC
cdr3_aa: CASSPLAGVGEQYF
clone_size: NA
d_call: TRBD2
v_call: TRBV2
j_call: TRBJ2-7

cdr3_nt: TGTGCCAGCGCAACTAGCGGGAGGAACACCGGGGAGCTGTTTTTT
cdr3_aa: CASATSGRNTGELFF
clone_size: few
d_call: TRBD2
v_call: TRBV3-1
j_call: TRBJ2-2

cdr3_nt: TGTGCCAGCAGCTTAATAATCACAGATACGCAGTATTTT
cdr3_aa: CASSLIITDTQYF
clone_size: many
d_call: NA
v_call: TRBV7-2
j_call: TRBJ2-3

cdr3_nt: TGTGCCAGCCTAAGCGGGAGGGCCAGAGATACGCAGTATTTT
cdr3_aa: CASLSGRARDTQYF
clone_size: few
d_call: TRBD2
v_call: TRBV6-6
j_call: TRBJ2-3

cdr3_nt: TGCAGTGCTTCCTGGACAGCTGGGGCCAACGTCCTGACTTTC
cdr3_aa: CSASWTAGANVLTF
clone_size: many
d_call: NA
v_call: TRBV20-1
j_call: TRBJ2-6

cdr3_nt: TGTGCCAGCAGCTTAGGGGATGGGACGTTTGAGCCCCAGCATTTT
cdr3_aa: CASSLGDGTFEPQHF
clone_size: NA
d_call: NA
v_call: TRBV7-2
j_call: TRBJ1-5

cdr3_nt: TGTGCCAGCAGCCAAGATCTTCAACCGGGACTAGCGGGAGATACGCAGTATTTT
cdr3_aa: CASSQDLQPGLAGDTQYF
clone_size: NA
d_call: TRBD2
v_call: TRBV4-2
j_call: TRBJ2-3

cdr3_nt: TGTGCCACCAGTGATTGGACTAGCGCATTTCACAATGAGCAGTTCTTC
cdr3_aa: CATSDWTSAFHNEQFF
clone_size: many
d_call: TRBD2
v_call: TRBV24-1
j_call: TRBJ2-1

cdr3_nt: TGCGCCAGCAGCTTGGTCCCACCCGGGGCGGGGGGGCCAGGGACCGGGGAGCTGTTTTTT
cdr3_aa: CASSLVPPGAGGPGTGELFF
clone_size: NA
d_call: TRBD2
v_call: TRBV5-1
j_call: TRBJ2-2

cdr3_nt: TGTGCCAGCAGCCCCACGATTTTGCCCGGGGAAAAACTGTTTTTT
cdr3_aa: CASSPTILPGEKLFF
clone_size: many
d_call: NA
v_call: TRBV7-8
j_call: TRBJ1-4

cdr3_nt: TGTGCCAGCAGCTTAGATGGAGGGAGTAGCAATCAGCCCCAGCATTTT
cdr3_aa: CASSLDGGSSNQPQHF
clone_size: many
d_call: NA
v_call: TRBV11-2
j_call: TRBJ1-5

cdr3_nt: TGTGCCAGCAGTCTCACCGTGGCGGCAGGGGGGATCGGGGCTGAAGCTTTCTTT
cdr3_aa: CASSLTVAAGGIGAEAFF
clone_size: NA
d_call: TRBD1
v_call: TRBV6-2/TRBV6-3
j_call: TRBJ1-1

cdr3_nt: TGTGCTACTCGACAGGGGACTAGCCGCTACAATGAGCAGTTCTTC
cdr3_aa: CATRQGTSRYNEQFF
clone_size: few
d_call: NA
v_call: TRBV19
j_call: TRBJ2-1

cdr3_nt: TGCGCCAGCAACTCTGGTTTGGGACTAGCGGGGATAAACTACGAGCAGTACTTC
cdr3_aa: CASNSGLGLAGINYEQYF
clone_size: NA
d_call: TRBD2
v_call: TRBV5-1
j_call: TRBJ2-7

cdr3_nt: TGTGCCACCAGCTCCCGACAGGGCCTTCCCTACGAGCAGTACTTC
cdr3_aa: CATSSRQGLPYEQYF
clone_size: many
d_call: TRBD1
v_call: TRBV15
j_call: TRBJ2-7

cdr3_nt: TGTGCCAGTACAGGGGCGGGCTCTTACAATGAGCAGTTCTTC
cdr3_aa: CASTGAGSYNEQFF
clone_size: NA
d_call: TRBD1
v_call: TRBV5-4
j_call: TRBJ2-1

cdr3_nt: TGTGCCAGCAGCTTCGGAGGGGGCGGTTACGAGCAGTACTTC
cdr3_aa: CASSFGGGGYEQYF
clone_size: many
d_call: NA
v_call: TRBV12-3/TRBV12-4
j_call: TRBJ2-7

cdr3_nt: TGTGCCAGCAGCTCTGGGACAGGGACGAACACCGGGGAGCTGTTTTTT
cdr3_aa: CASSSGTGTNTGELFF
clone_size: few
d_call: TRBD1
v_call: TRBV7-2
j_call: TRBJ2-2

cdr3_nt: TGCGCCAGCAGCCCAACGGCGGGGACAACGCAGTATTTT
cdr3_aa: CASSPTAGTTQYF
clone_size: many
d_call: NA
v_call: TRBV4-1
j_call: TRBJ2-3

cdr3_nt: TGTGCCAGCAGCCGGATACAGTCAGCGGTCCTCTACAATGAGCAGTTCTTC
cdr3_aa: CASSRIQSAVLYNEQFF
clone_size: few
d_call: NA
v_call: TRBV3-1
j_call: TRBJ2-1

cdr3_nt: TGTGCCAGCAGCGGAGGGAGGGAAGACAATGAGCAGTTCTTC
cdr3_aa: CASSGGREDNEQFF
clone_size: NA
d_call: TRBD2
v_call: TRBV7-3
j_call: TRBJ2-1

cdr3_nt: TGTGCCAGCAGCAGCGCGGGAGCCTACAATGAGCAGTTCTTC
cdr3_aa: CASSSAGAYNEQFF
clone_size: NA
d_call: TRBD2
v_call: TRBV7-3
j_call: TRBJ2-1

cdr3_nt: TGTGCCAGCTCGGACAGGGTACTCTCTGGAAACACCATATATTTT
cdr3_aa: CASSDRVLSGNTIYF
clone_size: few
d_call: TRBD1
v_call: TRBV18
j_call: TRBJ1-3

cdr3_nt: TGCGCCAGCAGCTTGGGGGGGGCGCGTGGGGTGAACACTGAAGCTTTCTTT
cdr3_aa: CASSLGGARGVNTEAFF
clone_size: few
d_call: NA
v_call: TRBV5-1
j_call: TRBJ1-1

cdr3_nt: TGTGCCAGCAGGCCAATGGGGGGAAGCACCGGGGAGCTGTTTTTT
cdr3_aa: CASRPMGGSTGELFF
clone_size: many
d_call: NA
v_call: TRBV25-1
j_call: TRBJ2-2